This paragraph reports one T cell receptor beta chain. These data come from a study of blood T cell repertoires in COVID-19. Turning to the study itself: T cells, B-cell-depleted T cells, or PBMCs supplied cDNA or gDNA.

The protocol was immunoSEQ multiplex PCR, while the TCRdb copy is restricted to in-frame clones and leaves out a portion. The sample lists 250,000 or so clones, 75% to 85% occurring once. J gave up 3 bases and V 6 bases, and 7 bases lay outside the gene matches. Per the germline V gene, CDR1 is MNHNY and CDR2 is SVGAGI (reference sequence). The CDR3 length is 14 residues. This clonotype was obtained from a human donor in a cohort sampled during active COVID-19. J is TRBJ2-7 and V is TRBV6-6; 8 bases line up with TRBD2. The sequenced sample consisted of peripheral blood. CDR3 protein: CASRFAGGSYEQYF. The CDR3 coding sequence is TGTGCCAGCAGGTTTGCGGGGGGAAGCTACGAGCAGTACTTC.